This T cell receptor (beta chain) stems from a study of cytomegalovirus exposure and HLA in healthy donors. The PCR ran on 60 Vbeta and 13 Jbeta primers. The data were produced by immunoSEQ multiplex PCR, yet TCRdb's version contains in-frame clones alone and is incomplete. The table records around 150,000 clones, about two thirds of them present only once. The clonotype originates from a woman in her 40s in good health and CMV-seronegative. Sequencing was done on a sample of PBMCs.

The CDR3 coding sequence is TGTGCCAGCTCTTCTGGGGAGGGTCAGCCCCAGCATTTT. Translating it yields CASSSGEGQPQHF. The chain couples TRBV18 to TRBJ1-5, with no clear D. CDR1 is KGHSH and CDR2 is LQKENI in the germline V gene. The CDR3 contains 13 residues. V gave up 6 bases and J gave up 6 bases, with 12 bases separating them.